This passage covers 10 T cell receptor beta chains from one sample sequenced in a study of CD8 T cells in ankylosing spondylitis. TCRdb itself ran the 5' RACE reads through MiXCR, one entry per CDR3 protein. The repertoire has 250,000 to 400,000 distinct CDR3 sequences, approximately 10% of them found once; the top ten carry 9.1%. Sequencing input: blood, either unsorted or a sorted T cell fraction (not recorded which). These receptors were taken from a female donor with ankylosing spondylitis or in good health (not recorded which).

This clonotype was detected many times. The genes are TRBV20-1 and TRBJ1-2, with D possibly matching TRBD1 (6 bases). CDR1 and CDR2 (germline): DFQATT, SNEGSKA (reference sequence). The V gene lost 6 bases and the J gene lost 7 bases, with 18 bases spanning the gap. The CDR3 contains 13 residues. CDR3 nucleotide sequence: TGCAGTGCCGCGCAGGGGCTAACGGTTGGCTACACCTTC. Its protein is CSAAQGLTVGYTF.

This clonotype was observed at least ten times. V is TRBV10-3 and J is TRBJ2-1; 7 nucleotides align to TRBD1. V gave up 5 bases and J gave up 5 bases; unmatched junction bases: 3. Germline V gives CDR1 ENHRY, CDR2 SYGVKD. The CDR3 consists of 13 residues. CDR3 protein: CAISPGGHNEQFF. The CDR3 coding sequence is TGTGCCATCAGTCCAGGGGGTCACAATGAGCAGTTCTTC.

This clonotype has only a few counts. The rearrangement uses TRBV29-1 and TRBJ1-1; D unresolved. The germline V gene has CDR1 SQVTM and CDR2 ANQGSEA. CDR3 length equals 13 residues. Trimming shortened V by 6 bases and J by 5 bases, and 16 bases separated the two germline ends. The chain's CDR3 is CSVSGGWNTEAFF. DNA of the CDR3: TGCAGCGTAAGTGGAGGGTGGAATACTGAAGCTTTCTTT.

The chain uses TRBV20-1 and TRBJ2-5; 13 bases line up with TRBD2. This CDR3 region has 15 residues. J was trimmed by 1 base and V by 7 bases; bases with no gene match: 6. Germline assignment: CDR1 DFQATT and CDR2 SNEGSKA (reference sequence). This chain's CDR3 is CSGLTSGGLQETQYF. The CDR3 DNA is TGCAGTGGACTGACTAGCGGGGGGCTCCAAGAGACCCAGTACTTC.

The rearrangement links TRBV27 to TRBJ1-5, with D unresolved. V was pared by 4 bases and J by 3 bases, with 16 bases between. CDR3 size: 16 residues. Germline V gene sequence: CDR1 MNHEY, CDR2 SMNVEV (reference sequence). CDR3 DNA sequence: TGTGCCAGCAGTTCGCCCCGACTGAGTAACAATCAGCCCCAGCATTTT. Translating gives CASSSPRLSNNQPQHF.

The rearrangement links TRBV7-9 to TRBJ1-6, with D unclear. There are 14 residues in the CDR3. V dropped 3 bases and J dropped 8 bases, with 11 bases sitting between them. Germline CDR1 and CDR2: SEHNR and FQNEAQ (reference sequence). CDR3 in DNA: TGTGCCAGCAGCTTGGGGAATTCGGATTCACCCCTCCACTTT. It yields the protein CASSLGNSDSPLHF.

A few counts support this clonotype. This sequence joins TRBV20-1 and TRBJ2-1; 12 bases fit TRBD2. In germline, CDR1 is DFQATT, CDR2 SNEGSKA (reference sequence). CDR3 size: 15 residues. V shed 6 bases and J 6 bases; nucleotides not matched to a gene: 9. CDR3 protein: CSARPPSGGANEQFF. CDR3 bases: TGCAGTGCCCGACCCCCTAGCGGGGGGGCCAATGAGCAGTTCTTC.

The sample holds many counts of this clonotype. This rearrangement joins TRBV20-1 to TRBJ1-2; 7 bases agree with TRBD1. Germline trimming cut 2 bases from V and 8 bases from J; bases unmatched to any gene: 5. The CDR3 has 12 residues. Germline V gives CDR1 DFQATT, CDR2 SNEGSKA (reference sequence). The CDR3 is CSARKTGRGYTF. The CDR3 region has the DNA TGCAGTGCTAGAAAGACAGGGAGAGGCTACACCTTC.

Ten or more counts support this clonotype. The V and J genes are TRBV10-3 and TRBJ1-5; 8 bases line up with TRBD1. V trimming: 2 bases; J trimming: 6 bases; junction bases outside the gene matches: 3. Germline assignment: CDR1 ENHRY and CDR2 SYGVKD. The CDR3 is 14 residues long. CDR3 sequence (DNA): TGTGCCATCAGTGAGGGGACAGGAGTTCAGCCCCAGCATTTT. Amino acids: CAISEGTGVQPQHF.

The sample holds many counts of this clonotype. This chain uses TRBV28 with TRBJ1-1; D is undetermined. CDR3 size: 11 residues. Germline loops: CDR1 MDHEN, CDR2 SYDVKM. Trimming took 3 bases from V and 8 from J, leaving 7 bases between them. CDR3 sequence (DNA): TGTGCCAGCAGTTTCCCGACCGAAGCTTTCTTT. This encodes CASSFPTEAFF.